The text below deals with one T cell receptor (beta chain). What it binds is unknown. This sample was included in a study of T cells in lung cancer brain metastases. Points from the study as a whole: Brain metastases had fewer unique productive clones than primaries (median approximately 1,600 versus 4,100). Fragmented FFPE DNA may have left the infiltrating repertoire incompletely captured.

Sequencing was performed with immunoSEQ multiplex PCR; in TCRdb, only in-frame clones are kept and a portion is missing. Among thousands of clones listed, just over 90% were seen once. Per the germline V gene, CDR1 is SGDLS and CDR2 is YYNGEE. V trimming: 2 bases; J trimming: 7 bases; junction bases outside the gene matches: 4. CDR3 length equals 14 residues. Patients had resection for synchronous oligometastatic disease or delayed recurrence of a solitary brain metastasis. Patients with a history of multiple malignancies were excluded. The rearrangement uses TRBV9 and TRBJ2-2, with 8 bases that match TRBD1. Input material: tumor tissue from the primary lung tumor. This receptor was obtained from a woman in her 50s with non-small cell lung cancer. The CDR3 spells CASSVSGGVGELFF. CDR3 DNA sequence: TGTGCCAGCAGCGTTTCAGGGGGCGTCGGGGAGCTGTTTTTT.